This T cell receptor (beta chain) was sequenced for a study of T cell responses to AZD1222 COVID-19 vaccine. As concerns this clone: The antigen remains undetermined.

The table came from immunoSEQ multiplex PCR; TCRdb's copy has only in-frame clones and leaves some out. The sample includes around 200,000 clones, more than 75% of them seen just once. Study-level points and caveats: Just five to seven AZD1222 recipients tested seropositive at baseline. White British donors predominated, females outnumbered males, and clonal diversity was possibly underestimated.

CDR3 length: 16 amino acids. V dropped 6 bases and J dropped 0; count of bases not matched to a gene: 8. Germline V gene data show CDR1 as MDHEN and CDR2 as SYDVKM. The sequence came from an adult who received the AZD1222 COVID-19 vaccine. The chain recombines TRBV28 with TRBJ1-1; 9 bases align to TRBD1. The sequencing here drew on peripheral blood, taken 28 days after the second AZD1222 dose. The CDR3 spells CASSPYRGLMNTEAFF. The CDR3 DNA is TGTGCCAGCAGCCCCTACAGGGGGCTAATGAACACTGAAGCTTTCTTT.